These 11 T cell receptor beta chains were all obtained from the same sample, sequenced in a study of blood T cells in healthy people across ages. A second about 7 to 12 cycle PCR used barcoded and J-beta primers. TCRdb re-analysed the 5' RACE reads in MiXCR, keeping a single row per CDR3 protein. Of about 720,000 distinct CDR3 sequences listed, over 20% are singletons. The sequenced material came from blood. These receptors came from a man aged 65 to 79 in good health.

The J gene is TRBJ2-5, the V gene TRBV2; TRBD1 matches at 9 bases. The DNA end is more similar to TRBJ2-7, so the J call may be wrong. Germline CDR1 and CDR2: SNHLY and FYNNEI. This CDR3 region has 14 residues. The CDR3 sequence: CASSWDRESYEQYF. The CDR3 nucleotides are TGTGCCAGCAGCTGGGACAGGGAGTCCTACGAGCAGTACTTC.

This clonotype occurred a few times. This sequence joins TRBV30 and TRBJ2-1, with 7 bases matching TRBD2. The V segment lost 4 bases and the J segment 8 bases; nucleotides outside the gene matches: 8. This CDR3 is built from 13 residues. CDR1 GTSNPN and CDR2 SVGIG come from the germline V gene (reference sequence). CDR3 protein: CAWKPRTRYEQFF. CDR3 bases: TGTGCCTGGAAGCCGAGGACTAGATATGAGCAGTTCTTC.

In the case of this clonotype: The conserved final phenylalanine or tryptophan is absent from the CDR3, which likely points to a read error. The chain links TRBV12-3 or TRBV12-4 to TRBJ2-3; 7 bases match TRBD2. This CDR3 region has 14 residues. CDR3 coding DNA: TGTGCCAGCACCCCTAGCGGCAGCGCAGATGCGCAGTATTCC. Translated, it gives CASTPSGSADAQYS.

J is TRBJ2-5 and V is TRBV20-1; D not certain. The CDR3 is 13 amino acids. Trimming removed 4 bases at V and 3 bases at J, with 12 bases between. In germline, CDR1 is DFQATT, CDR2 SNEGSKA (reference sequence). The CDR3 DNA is TGCAGTGCTAAAGTACTGAACAAAGAGACCCAGTACTTC. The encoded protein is CSAKVLNKETQYF.

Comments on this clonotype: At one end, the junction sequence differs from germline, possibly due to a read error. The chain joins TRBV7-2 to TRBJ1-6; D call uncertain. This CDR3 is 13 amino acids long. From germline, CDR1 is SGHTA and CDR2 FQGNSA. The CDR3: CASTPDPNSPPHF. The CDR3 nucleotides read TGTGCCAGCACCCCTGACCCCAATTCACCCCCCCACTTT.

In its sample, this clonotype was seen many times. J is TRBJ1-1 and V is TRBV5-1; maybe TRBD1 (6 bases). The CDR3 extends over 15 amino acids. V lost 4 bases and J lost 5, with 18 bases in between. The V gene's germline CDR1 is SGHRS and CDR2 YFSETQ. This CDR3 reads CASSVAAGVFTEAFF. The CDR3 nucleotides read TGCGCCAGCAGCGTCGCCGCAGGGGTTTTTACTGAAGCTTTCTTT.

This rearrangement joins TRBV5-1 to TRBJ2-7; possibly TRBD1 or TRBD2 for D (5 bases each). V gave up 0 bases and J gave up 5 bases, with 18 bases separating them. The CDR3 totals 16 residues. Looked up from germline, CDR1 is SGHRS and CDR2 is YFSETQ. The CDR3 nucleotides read TGCGCCAGCAGCTTGGCCGGGACCCCAAACCCCCACGAGCAGTACTTC. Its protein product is CASSLAGTPNPHEQYF.

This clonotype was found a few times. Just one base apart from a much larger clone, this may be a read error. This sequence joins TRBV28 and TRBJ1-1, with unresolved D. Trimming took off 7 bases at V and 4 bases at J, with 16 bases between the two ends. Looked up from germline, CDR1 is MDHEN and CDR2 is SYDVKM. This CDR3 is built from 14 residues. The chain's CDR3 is CASKVTRRSTEAFF. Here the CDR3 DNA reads TGTGCCAGCAAAGTAACCCGACGGAGCACTGAAGCTTTCTTT. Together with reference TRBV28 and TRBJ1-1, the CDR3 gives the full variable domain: DVKVTQSSRYLVKRTGEKVFLECVQDMDHENMFWYRQDPGLGLRLIYFSYDVKMKEKGDIPEGYSVSREKKERFSLILESASTNQTSMYLCASKVTRRSTEAFFGQGTRLTVV.

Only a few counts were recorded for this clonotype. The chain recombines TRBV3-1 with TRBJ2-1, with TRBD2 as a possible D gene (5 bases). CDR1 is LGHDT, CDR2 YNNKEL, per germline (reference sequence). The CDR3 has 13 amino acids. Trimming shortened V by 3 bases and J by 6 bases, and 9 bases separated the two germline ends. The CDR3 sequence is CASSHPTSNEQFF. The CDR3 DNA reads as TGTGCCAGCAGCCACCCAACTAGCAATGAGCAGTTCTTC.

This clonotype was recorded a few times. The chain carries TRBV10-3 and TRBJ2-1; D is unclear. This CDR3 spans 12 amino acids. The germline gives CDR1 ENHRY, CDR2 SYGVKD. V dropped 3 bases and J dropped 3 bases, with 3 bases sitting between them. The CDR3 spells CAISDGYNEQFF. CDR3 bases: TGTGCCATCAGTGACGGCTACAATGAGCAGTTCTTC.

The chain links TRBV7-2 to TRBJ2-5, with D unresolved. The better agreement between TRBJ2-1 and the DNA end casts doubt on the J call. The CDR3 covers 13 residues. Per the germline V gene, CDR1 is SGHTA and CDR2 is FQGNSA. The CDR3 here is CASSFFDGNEQFF. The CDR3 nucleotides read TGTGCCAGCAGCTTCTTTGACGGCAATGAGCAGTTCTTC.